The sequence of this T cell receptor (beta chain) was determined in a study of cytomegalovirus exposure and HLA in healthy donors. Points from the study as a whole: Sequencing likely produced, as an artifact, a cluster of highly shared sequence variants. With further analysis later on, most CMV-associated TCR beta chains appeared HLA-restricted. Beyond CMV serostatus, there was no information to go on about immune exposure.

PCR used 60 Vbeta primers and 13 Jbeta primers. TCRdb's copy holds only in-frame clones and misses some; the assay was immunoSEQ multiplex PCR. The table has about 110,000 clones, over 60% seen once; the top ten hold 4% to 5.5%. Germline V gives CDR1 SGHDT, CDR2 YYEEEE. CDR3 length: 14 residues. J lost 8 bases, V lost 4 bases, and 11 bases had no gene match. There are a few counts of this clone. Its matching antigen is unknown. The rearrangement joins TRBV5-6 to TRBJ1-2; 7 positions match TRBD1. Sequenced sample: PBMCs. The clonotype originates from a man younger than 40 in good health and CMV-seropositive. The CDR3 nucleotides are TGTGCCAGCAGCCATTTAACAGGGGTGGAAGGCTACACCTTC. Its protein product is CASSHLTGVEGYTF.